This TCR beta chain was captured in a study of OX40 agonist ivuxolimab in advanced cancers. As to this clone: Its antigen is unknown.

The table came from immunoSEQ multiplex PCR; TCRdb's copy has only in-frame clones and leaves some out. The sample contains about 65,000 clones, approximately 89% of which appear only once. V was trimmed by 2 bases and J by 1 base, leaving 9 bases between them. The CDR3 covers 15 residues. The germline V gene has CDR1 MNHEY and CDR2 SVGAGI. The study's findings and limits: At 0.1 to 3.0 mg/kg, CD4+ and CD8+ blood T cells expanded clonally by week 6.

Patients had blood sampled at baseline and again on cycle 4 day 1 and cycle 7 day 1. The sample consisted of CD4+ or CD8+ T cells sorted from blood, taken in a trial of the OX40 agonist ivuxolimab. This sequence originates from an adult with an advanced solid tumor such as melanoma, head and neck, liver or kidney cancer. This chain links TRBV6-5 with TRBJ2-4; unclear D gene. The CDR3 nucleotides read TGTGCCAGCAGTTACAGAGGCCTTGCCAAAAACATTCAGTACTTC. This encodes CASSYRGLAKNIQYF.